The entry below gives a single T cell receptor beta chain sequence along with its context. Antigen unknown. The data stem from a study of cytomegalovirus exposure and HLA in healthy donors. Study-level findings and limits: Most TCR sequences showed up rarely, but some public TCRs showed up in many donors. According to reports, the classifier identified cytomegalovirus status with high specificity and sensitivity. Accurate prediction of HLA-A and HLA-B alleles (for most subjects) was reportedly achieved from TCR beta sequences.

The CDR3 runs 15 residues. The V end lost 0 bases, the J end lost 5 bases, and 14 bases lay between the germline ends. The germline V gene has CDR1 SNHLY and CDR2 FYNNEI. With 60 Vbeta and 13 Jbeta primers, the PCR was carried out. TCRdb keeps only in-frame clones here, not all; method: immunoSEQ multiplex PCR. The repertoire holds about 170,000 clones, with roughly 80% as singletons. The receptor was isolated from a male donor in good health and CMV-seronegative. What was sequenced was PBMCs. The chain employs TRBV2 and TRBJ2-7; maybe TRBD2 (7 bases). For the CDR3, the DNA is TGTGCCAGCAGTGAAGCGCGAGGGGGGGCCGACGAGCAGTACTTC. Translation gives CASSEARGGADEQYF.